This entry lists 25 T cell receptor beta chains sequenced from one sample in a study of T cell repertoires in cytomegalovirus infection. MiXCR was run by TCRdb on the reads, yielding one entry per CDR3 protein. This table has some 920,000 distinct CDR3 sequences, 30% to 40% appearing once. For these TCRs, the target antigens are not known. The sequenced sample was cultured CD8+ T cells from PBMCs, obtained from culture after CMV antigen stimulation. The source of these receptors is a human donor in good health (CMV status not recorded). Some clones in this sample may be carry-over from other donors' samples.

A single count supports this clonotype. This chain joins TRBV27 and TRBJ1-6, with a tentative D call TRBD1 (6 bases). V was trimmed by 7 bases and J by 10 bases, leaving 14 bases between them. CDR3 length: 13 amino acids. CDR1 MNHEY and CDR2 SMNVEV come from the germline V gene (reference sequence). The DNA for the CDR3 is TGTGCCAGCACCCTACAGGGAAACTCACCCCTCCACTTT. Translation gives CASTLQGNSPLHF.

V usage is TRBV19 and J usage is TRBJ1-5; 9 bases fit TRBD1. The CDR3 is 15 residues long. Unmatched junction bases numbered 5, after V lost 1 base and J lost 7 bases. Germline CDR1 and CDR2: LNHDA and SQIVND (reference sequence). The CDR3 DNA is TGTGCCAGTAGTATAGTCCGGGACAGGGAACAGCCCCAGCATTTT. As protein: CASSIVRDREQPQHF.

The chain recombines TRBV27 with TRBJ2-1; D is unclear. From germline, CDR1 is MNHEY and CDR2 SMNVEV (reference sequence). The V gene lost 5 bases and the J gene lost 8 bases, with 7 bases spanning the gap. The CDR3 extends over 11 amino acids. CDR3 protein: CASSTPDEQFF. As DNA, the CDR3 is TGTGCCAGCAGTACACCGGATGAGCAGTTCTTC.

CDR3 bases: TGTGCCAGCAGCGACACCAGACAGGGAGAGAGGGAAAAACTGTTTTTT. This translates into CASSDTRQGEREKLFF. The chain is built from TRBV7-9 and TRBJ1-4; 7 bases are shared with TRBD1. J lost 8 bases, V lost 5 bases, and 14 bases had no gene match. Germline V gene data show CDR1 as SEHNR and CDR2 as FQNEAQ (reference sequence). This CDR3 is 16 amino acids long.

This clonotype was detected ten times or more. The chain carries TRBV11-3 and TRBJ1-1; 8 nucleotides match TRBD1. The CDR3 sequence is 15 residues long. With 4 bases clipped from V and 1 base from J, the junction kept 5 bases outside the gene matches. Per germline, CDR1 SGHNT and CDR2 YENEEA. The CDR3, as DNA: TGTGCCAGCAGCTCGGGACAGGCAAGGAACACTGAAGCTTTCTTT. Protein: CASSSGQARNTEAFF.

J is TRBJ2-3 and V is TRBV5-1; TRBD1 aligns across 9 bases. CDR1 is SGHRS and CDR2 is YFSETQ in the germline V gene. The CDR3 covers 16 residues. V was clipped by 7 bases and J by 2 bases; unmatched bases: 11. This CDR3 reads CASGRTGQGVTDTQYF. The CDR3 region has the DNA TGCGCCAGCGGTAGGACGGGACAGGGTGTCACAGATACGCAGTATTTT.

V gene TRBV6-1 combines with J gene TRBJ1-1; D gene ambiguous. This CDR3 has 14 amino acids. The germline V gene has CDR1 MNHNS and CDR2 SASEGT. Trimming left V 4 bases short and J 6 bases short, with 15 bases between. The CDR3 sequence: CASSVRVVSPEAFF. In nucleotides, the CDR3 is TGTGCCAGCAGTGTTAGGGTAGTCTCCCCTGAAGCTTTCTTT.

This clonotype was found a few times. This chain connects TRBV7-9 to TRBJ1-2; TRBD1 might be the D (6 bases). The CDR3 has 14 residues. V lost 1 base, J lost 4 bases, and 10 bases lay in between. Germline V gene data show CDR1 as SEHNR and CDR2 as FQNEAQ (reference sequence). The chain's CDR3 is CASSLGPGVYGYTF. CDR3 coding DNA: TGTGCCAGCAGCTTAGGCCCAGGGGTCTATGGCTACACCTTC.

The chain uses TRBV15 and TRBJ1-5, with D perhaps TRBD1 (5 bases). CDR3 length equals 13 residues. V dropped 0 bases and J dropped 6 bases, with 6 bases sitting between them. From germline, CDR1 is LNHNV and CDR2 YYDKDF (reference sequence). Written as DNA, the CDR3 is TGTGCCACCAGCAGAGATGGGGGTCAGCCCCAGCATTTT. Translation gives CATSRDGGQPQHF.

The gene calls are TRBV7-9 and TRBJ2-1, with 12 bases identical to TRBD2. CDR1 SEHNR and CDR2 FQNEAQ come from the germline V gene (reference sequence). This CDR3 is built from 17 residues. J lost 8 bases, V lost 1 base, and 9 bases had no gene match. CDR3 protein: CASSLVWTSGAIDEQFF. DNA for the CDR3: TGTGCCAGCAGCTTAGTCTGGACTAGCGGGGCTATAGATGAGCAGTTCTTC.

The chain links TRBV6-2 or TRBV6-3 to TRBJ1-5; D gene unclear. The V end was cut by 2 bases, the J end by 6 bases, with 11 bases between. Germline V gene sequence: CDR1 MNHEY, CDR2 SVGEGT. The CDR3 has 14 residues. In DNA, the CDR3 is TGTGCCAGCAGTTACGGCCTCATCGGTCAGCCCCAGCATTTT. Translated, it gives CASSYGLIGQPQHF.

By share, this clonotype ranks as medium-sized. This chain links TRBV6-1 with TRBJ2-4; D gene ambiguous. The germline V gene encodes CDR1 MNHNS and CDR2 SASEGT. This CDR3 comprises 12 residues. The ends were cut back, 5 bases at V and 7 bases at J, with 9 bases in the middle. DNA of the CDR3: TGTGCCAGCAGTACCCAAGGGAACATTCAGTACTTC. Encoded protein: CASSTQGNIQYF.

This clonotype has a handful of counts. The J gene is TRBJ2-3, the V gene TRBV27; either TRBD1 or TRBD2 may supply D (6 bases each). Deletions cut 6 bases from V and 0 bases from J, with 13 bases between. The V gene's germline CDR1 is MNHEY and CDR2 SMNVEV (reference sequence). The CDR3 covers 15 residues. The CDR3 nucleotides read TGTGCCAGCAGACTAGGGGGGCTTAGCACAGATACGCAGTATTTT. Translating it yields CASRLGGLSTDTQYF.

This clonotype was observed a handful of times. The V and J genes are TRBV5-1 and TRBJ2-5; TRBD1 agrees at 8 bases. With V trimmed by 4 bases and J by 2 bases, 10 bases remained unmatched. Germline V gene sequence: CDR1 SGHRS, CDR2 YFSETQ. This CDR3 comprises 16 residues. CDR3 DNA: TGCGCCAGCAGCCTGTTTTGGACAGGGCAACAAGAGACCCAGTACTTC. Translation: CASSLFWTGQQETQYF.

The chain combines TRBV28 with TRBJ2-6; D is undetermined. Germline CDR1 reads MDHEN; CDR2 reads SYDVKM. The CDR3 has 17 residues. Trimming pared 4 bases from V and 0 bases from J, leaving 13 bases between. DNA of the CDR3: TGTGCCAGCAGTTCCCCTTTGCCTCTCTCTGGGGCCAACGTCCTGACTTTC. Its translation is CASSSPLPLSGANVLTF.

The J gene is TRBJ2-7, the V gene TRBV19; the D gene is possibly TRBD1 (6 bases). This CDR3 region has 15 residues. The V end lost 3 bases, the J end lost 2 bases, and 14 bases lay between the germline ends. Germline V gene lookup returns CDR1 LNHDA and CDR2 SQIVND (reference sequence). This CDR3 is CASSIGAEGAYEQYF. The CDR3 bases are TGTGCCAGTAGTATCGGGGCAGAGGGGGCCTACGAGCAGTACTTC.

V and J are TRBV5-6 and TRBJ2-7; a weak D match, TRBD2 (5 bases). The germline gives CDR1 SGHDT, CDR2 YYEEEE. This CDR3 is 14 amino acids long. Between the trimmed V and J ends, which lost 4 bases and 3 bases, there was a span of 14 bases. CDR3 region: CASSADRGYYEQYV. The CDR3 region has the DNA TGTGCCAGCAGCGCCGATCGAGGGTACTACGAGCAGTACGTC.

V is TRBV28 and J is TRBJ2-7, with unresolved D. V was shortened by 5 bases and J by 2 bases, with 13 bases between the two germline ends. The CDR3 is 14 amino acids. Germline CDR1 reads MDHEN; CDR2 reads SYDVKM. The CDR3 loop reads CASSIGESPYEQYV. CDR3 DNA sequence: TGTGCCAGCAGTATTGGAGAGTCGCCCTACGAGCAGTACGTC.

The rearrangement joins TRBV7-4 to TRBJ1-2, with 10 bases matching TRBD1. Trimming at V came to 5 bases and at J to 1 base, leaving 4 bases not matched to a gene. CDR3 size: 15 residues. CDR1 is SGHVT, CDR2 SQSDAQ, per germline. CDR3 bases: TGTGCCAGCAGCGGAGGACAGGGGGTTAACTATGGCTACACCTTC. As protein: CASSGGQGVNYGYTF.

This clonotype was seen more than once but under ten times. This chain uses TRBV20-1 with TRBJ2-1; TRBD2 aligns across 8 bases. J was trimmed by 4 bases and V by 1 base; bases with no gene match: 6. Germline CDR1 reads DFQATT; CDR2 reads SNEGSKA (reference sequence). There are 15 residues in the CDR3. The CDR3: CSARVETGGYNEQFF. In nucleotides, the CDR3 is TGCAGTGCTAGAGTCGAAACGGGGGGGTACAATGAGCAGTTCTTC.

A few counts support this clonotype. The V gene is TRBV6-6, the J gene TRBJ2-2; 8 bases line up with TRBD1. This CDR3 has 15 residues. V gave up 6 bases and J gave up 6 bases; unmatched junction bases: 9. Germline CDR1 reads MNHNY; CDR2 reads SVGAGI (reference sequence). This CDR3 is CASRGGQDLPGELFF. The CDR3 nucleotides read TGTGCCAGCAGGGGGGGACAGGACTTACCCGGGGAGCTGTTTTTT.

Worth noting for this clonotype: A read error may explain this, as a much larger clone is one base away. This chain joins TRBV7-2 and TRBJ2-1; the D call may be TRBD1 or TRBD2 (5 bases each). The CDR3 contains 13 residues. CDR1 and CDR2 from the germline V gene are SGHTA and FQGNSA. CDR3 DNA sequence: TGTGCCACTCAGGGCAGGGAGTACAATGAGCAGCTCTTC. Its translation is CATQGREYNEQLF.

This chain connects TRBV12-3 or TRBV12-4 to TRBJ1-1; a weak D match, TRBD1 (6 bases). The CDR3 contains 14 residues. Trimming took 6 bases from V and 5 from J, leaving 16 bases between them. CDR3 coding DNA: TGTGCCAGCAGCCTGACAGGAGAGGAAACTGAAGCTTTCTTT. It specifies CASSLTGEETEAFF.

The chain recombines TRBV29-1 with TRBJ2-5; D unclear. This CDR3 is 11 amino acids long. The V and J ends lost 7 bases and 5 bases respectively, with 11 bases between them. Germline CDR1 SQVTM, CDR2 ANQGSEA. In nucleotides, the CDR3 is TGCAGCGCCGTTCAGAGGGAGACCCAGTACTTC. This codes for CSAVQRETQYF.

This clonotype has more than one count but fewer than ten. J is TRBJ1-2 and V is TRBV6-2 or TRBV6-3, with D possibly matching TRBD1 (5 bases). V was pared by 3 bases and J by 8 bases, with 22 bases between. This CDR3 contains 16 residues. CDR1 and CDR2 (germline): MNHEY, SVGEGT. The CDR3 DNA sequence: TGTGCCAGCAGTTATCGTCCGGAAGGCAGGGTTACAGGCTACACCTTC. Translating gives CASSYRPEGRVTGYTF.